What follows are 24 T cell receptor beta chains derived from one specimen sequenced in a study of T cell changes during pregnancy in multiple sclerosis (dated by TCRdb to between 2018 and 2020). Preparation of the library involved the immunoSEQ multiplex PCR assay. TCRdb took this table from immuneACCESS and kept in-frame rearrangements with V and J called. Such tables lack part of the clones; where checked against another copy, unresolved V genes explain under half of the gap, and the rest is unexplained. This sample is represented by more than 30,000 clones; 75% to 95% of them were singletons. 0.3% to 0.4% of the sample lies in the top ten. The sequencing used CD4+ T cells from peripheral blood mononuclear cells, collected in the third trimester of pregnancy. The receptor set was obtained from a female donor in good health, enrolled as a control in a pregnancy study.

The V gene is TRBV7-2, the J gene TRBJ2-1, with 9 bases that match TRBD1. After removal of 5 bases from V and 6 bases from J, the junction contained 8 bases not matched to a gene. Germline lookup yields CDR1 SGHTA and CDR2 FQGNSA. This CDR3 is 15 amino acids long. This CDR3 reads CASSGRDRVFNEQFF. The CDR3 DNA is TGTGCCAGCAGCGGACGGGACAGGGTTTTCAATGAGCAGTTCTTC.

The chain joins TRBV5-4 to TRBJ2-5, with D unresolved. The CDR3 consists of 13 residues. Deletions cut 0 bases from V and 2 bases from J, with 5 bases between. Germline V CDR1 and CDR2: SGHNT, YYREEE (reference sequence). This CDR3 is CASSLVSQETQYF. CDR3 DNA sequence: TGTGCCAGCAGCTTGGTGTCACAAGAGACCCAGTACTTC.

The chain carries TRBV5-1 and TRBJ2-5, with 7 positions matching TRBD1. CDR1 is SGHRS, CDR2 YFSETQ, per germline. There are 14 residues in the CDR3. Germline trimming cut 3 bases from V and 4 bases from J; bases unmatched to any gene: 6. CDR3 protein: CASSSQGVGETQYF. The CDR3 DNA reads TGCGCCAGCAGCTCCCAGGGGGTGGGAGAGACCCAGTACTTC.

The rearrangement uses TRBV15 and TRBJ1-4; D unresolved. The germline V gene encodes CDR1 LNHNV and CDR2 YYDKDF (reference sequence). The CDR3 loop spans 15 amino acids. Trimming stripped 1 base from V and 2 bases from J, with 8 bases between. The CDR3 bases are TGTGCCACCAGCAGAGTGGCGGCGACTAATGAAAAACTGTTTTTT. Translated, it gives CATSRVAATNEKLFF. Filled out from reference TRBV15 and TRBJ1-4, the complete variable domain reads DAMVIQNPRYQVTQFGKPVTLSCSQTLNHNVMYWYQQKSSQAPKLLFHYYDKDFNNEADTPDNFQSRRPNTSFCFLDIRSPGLGDTAMYLCATSRVAATNEKLFFGSGTQLSVL.

The chain couples TRBV7-9 to TRBJ1-5, with a weak D call TRBD1 (5 bases). Germline V gene data show CDR1 as SEHNR and CDR2 as FQNEAQ (reference sequence). This CDR3 contains 15 residues. Trimming took off 4 bases at V and 6 bases at J, with 16 bases between the two ends. The CDR3 nucleotides are TGTGCCAGCAGCTCGGGGGGACTAGTTTTTCAGCCCCAGCATTTT. Its translation is CASSSGGLVFQPQHF.

The chain carries TRBV5-1 and TRBJ2-5; 8 bases fit TRBD2. The CDR3 is 15 amino acids. Germline lookup yields CDR1 SGHRS and CDR2 YFSETQ. V lost 4 bases to trimming and J lost 0 bases; unmatched junction nucleotides: 5. CDR3 bases: TGCGCCAGCAGCCGGAGCGGGGGCGACCAAGAGACCCAGTACTTC. Amino acid sequence: CASSRSGGDQETQYF.

This chain uses TRBV7-2 with TRBJ1-2; 7 bases line up with TRBD1. The CDR3 is 18 amino acids. V lost 2 bases, J lost 6 bases, and 18 bases stayed unmatched. Germline CDR1 is SGHTA and CDR2 is FQGNSA. DNA for the CDR3: TGTGCCAGCAGCTTAACAGGGGTCCAGGGGTTGGTTGTGGATGGCTACACCTTC. It yields the protein CASSLTGVQGLVVDGYTF. Full variable domain (remainder filled in from reference TRBV7-2 and TRBJ1-2): GAGVSQSPSNKVTEKGKDVELRCDPISGHTALYWYRQSLGQGLEFLIYFQGNSAPDKSGLPSDRFSAERTGGSVSTLTIQRTQQEDSAVYLCASSLTGVQGLVVDGYTFGSGTRLTVV.

This rearrangement joins TRBV28 to TRBJ2-2; 9 bases fit TRBD2. Germline V gene data show CDR1 as MDHEN and CDR2 as SYDVKM. J was trimmed by 1 base and V by 4 bases; bases with no gene match: 4. CDR3 length equals 16 residues. The CDR3 DNA sequence: TGTGCCAGCAGTTATAGCGGGAGAGGGAACACCGGGGAGCTGTTTTTT. Translating it yields CASSYSGRGNTGELFF. The whole variable domain, filled in from reference TRBV28 and TRBJ2-2, reads DVKVTQSSRYLVKRTGEKVFLECVQDMDHENMFWYRQDPGLGLRLIYFSYDVKMKEKGDIPEGYSVSREKKERFSLILESASTNQTSMYLCASSYSGRGNTGELFFGEGSRLTVL.

The chain uses TRBV7-2 and TRBJ2-1; tentatively, D is TRBD1 (6 bases). Trimming removed 3 bases from V and 4 bases from J, with 19 bases in between. The germline V gene has CDR1 SGHTA and CDR2 FQGNSA. The CDR3 has 17 amino acids. CDR3 DNA sequence: TGTGCCAGCAGCTTCCCCCCCGTAGGGGGTTCGTACAATGAGCAGTTCTTC. The encoded protein is CASSFPPVGGSYNEQFF. The entire variable domain, with the rest obtained from reference TRBV7-2 and TRBJ2-1, is as follows: GAGVSQSPSNKVTEKGKDVELRCDPISGHTALYWYRQSLGQGLEFLIYFQGNSAPDKSGLPSDRFSAERTGGSVSTLTIQRTQQEDSAVYLCASSFPPVGGSYNEQFFGPGTRLTVL.

The rearrangement links TRBV6-5 to TRBJ1-6; D remains ambiguous. Germline assignment: CDR1 MNHEY and CDR2 SVGAGI. Trimming shortened V by 0 bases and J by 9 bases, and 12 bases separated the two germline ends. The CDR3 length is 15 residues. CDR3 amino acids: CASSYSREGRSPLHF. The CDR3, as DNA: TGTGCCAGCAGTTACTCGCGGGAGGGCCGTTCACCCCTCCACTTT.

Of note for this clone: Other DNA sequences within the sample encode an identical CDR3. The V gene is TRBV30, the J gene TRBJ2-7, with D unresolved. Germline CDR1 reads GTSNPN; CDR2 reads SVGIG (reference sequence). The CDR3 covers 16 residues. The ends were cut back, 0 bases at V and 7 bases at J, with 22 bases in the middle. The DNA for the CDR3 is TGTGCCTGGAGTGTTGCCGTCGGGTTGGTTTCGCCAGAGCAGTACTTC. Protein: CAWSVAVGLVSPEQYF.

V usage is TRBV6-5 and J usage is TRBJ1-3, with 9 bases aligning to TRBD1. Germline V CDR1 and CDR2: MNHEY, SVGAGI. V trimming: 3 bases; J trimming: 7 bases; junction bases outside the gene matches: 4. The CDR3 totals 14 residues. The CDR3 loop reads CASSYRTGANTIYF. The DNA for the CDR3 is TGTGCCAGCAGTTATCGGACAGGGGCTAACACCATATATTTT.

This chain links TRBV6-1 with TRBJ1-5, with D maybe TRBD1 (5 bases). Germline CDR1 is MNHNS and CDR2 is SASEGT. Deletions cut 4 bases from V and 7 bases from J, with 8 bases between. This CDR3 contains 12 residues. CDR3 bases: TGTGCCAGCAGTGTAGGGGTACAGCCCCAGCATTTT. It encodes CASSVGVQPQHF.

The chain is built from TRBV5-1 and TRBJ2-1; 8 nucleotides match TRBD2. The J segment lost 6 bases and the V segment lost 4 bases, leaving 6 bases of the junction unmatched. The CDR3 has 14 residues. The germline V gene encodes CDR1 SGHRS and CDR2 YFSETQ. The CDR3 here is CASSTRLASNEQFF. CDR3 nucleotides: TGCGCCAGCAGCACCCGACTAGCGTCCAATGAGCAGTTCTTC.

V and J are TRBV6-1 and TRBJ2-3; TRBD1 aligns across 9 bases. The germline gives CDR1 MNHNS, CDR2 SASEGT. J was trimmed by 4 bases and V by 1 base; bases with no gene match: 9. CDR3 length: 17 residues. The chain's CDR3 is CASSEVKVWTGADTQYF. Here the CDR3 DNA reads TGTGCCAGCAGTGAAGTAAAGGTATGGACAGGGGCAGATACGCAGTATTTT.

The chain has TRBV5-6 and TRBJ1-2, with 9 nucleotides matching TRBD1. The CDR3 is 12 amino acids. Looked up from germline, CDR1 is SGHDT and CDR2 is YYEEEE. Germline trimming cut 3 bases from V and 10 bases from J; bases unmatched to any gene: 4. This CDR3 is CASSSRQGDYTF. In DNA form, the CDR3 reads TGTGCCAGCAGCTCCAGACAGGGGGACTACACCTTC. Full variable domain (rest looked up from reference TRBV5-6 and TRBJ1-2): DAGVTQSPTHLIKTRGQQVTLRCSPKSGHDTVSWYQQALGQGPQFIFQYYEEEERQRGNFPDRFSGHQFPNYSSELNVNALLLGDSALYLCASSSRQGDYTFGSGTRLTVV.

The chain couples TRBV5-4 to TRBJ2-2; maybe TRBD1 (5 bases). Germline CDR1 is SGHNT and CDR2 is YYREEE (reference sequence). V lost 5 bases and J lost 6, with 11 bases in between. This CDR3 region has 13 residues. This CDR3 is CASRSQGPGELFF. CDR3 coding DNA: TGTGCCAGCAGGAGTCAGGGCCCCGGGGAGCTGTTTTTT.

This chain joins TRBV18 and TRBJ2-3; 9 positions match TRBD1. The CDR3 length is 20 residues. V was pared by 1 base and J by 0 bases, with 14 bases of the junction left unmatched. The V gene's germline CDR1 is KGHSH and CDR2 LQKENI. In DNA, the CDR3 is TGTGCCAGCTCACCACTTTCGGGACAGGGCTGGGCCGCTAGCACAGATACGCAGTATTTT. Translated, it gives CASSPLSGQGWAASTDTQYF.

The CDR3 nucleotides are TGTGCCAGCAGCCGCCTAGCGGGAGACTGGGAGACCCAGTACTTC. It yields the protein CASSRLAGDWETQYF. The genes are TRBV14 and TRBJ2-5; TRBD2 matches 10 bases. This CDR3 is built from 15 residues. Looked up from germline, CDR1 is SGHDN and CDR2 is FVKESK. The V and J ends lost 4 bases and 5 bases, in that order; junction bases with no gene match: 7.

CDR3 DNA: TGTGCCAGCAGTCGCTCCCGGGACAGGGTATACACCATATATTTT. It yields the protein CASSRSRDRVYTIYF. The chain recombines TRBV2 with TRBJ1-3; 9 bases map to TRBD1. The CDR3 runs to 15 residues. J gave up 8 bases and V 5 bases, and 10 bases lay outside the gene matches. Germline V gives CDR1 SNHLY, CDR2 FYNNEI.

In its sample, this clone ranks as medium-sized (0.01 to 0.1%). CDR3 DNA sequence: TGTGCCAGCAGCGACGACAGGGACCAAGAGACCCAGTACTTC. It codes for CASSDDRDQETQYF. V gene TRBV2 combines with J gene TRBJ2-5, with 7 bases fitting TRBD1. Germline V gene data show CDR1 as SNHLY and CDR2 as FYNNEI. V was clipped by 6 bases and J by 0 bases; unmatched bases: 4. This CDR3 has 14 amino acids.

This rearrangement joins TRBV19 to TRBJ2-1; 12 bases match TRBD2. The CDR3 extends over 14 amino acids. V shed 3 bases and J 15 bases; nucleotides not matched to a gene: 9. Germline V lookup: CDR1 LNHDA, CDR2 SQIVND (reference sequence). The CDR3 sequence: CASSIGLAGSRVFF. The CDR3 nucleotides are TGTGCCAGTAGTATCGGACTAGCGGGATCCCGGGTGTTCTTC.

The rearrangement links TRBV27 to TRBJ1-6; D is unresolved. The CDR3 is 14 amino acids. Looked up from germline, CDR1 is MNHEY and CDR2 is SMNVEV (reference sequence). V lost 1 base and J 8 bases, leaving 9 bases between the germline ends. CDR3 bases: TGTGCCAGCAGTTTATTTGCCCTATATTCACCCCTCCACTTT. Its protein is CASSLFALYSPLHF.

CDR3 sequence (DNA): TGCGCCAGCAGAACCGGGACTAGCACAGATACGCAGTATTTT. This sequence encodes CASRTGTSTDTQYF. The V call is TRBV5-1, the J call TRBJ2-3; D perhaps matches TRBD2 (6 bases). The germline V gene has CDR1 SGHRS and CDR2 YFSETQ. CDR3 length: 14 residues. Deletions cut 5 bases from V and 0 bases from J, with 10 bases between.